This TCR beta chain stems from a study of pediatric ulcerative colitis. Assay: immunoSEQ multiplex PCR; the TCRdb copy retains only in-frame clones and omits some. This table has around 16,000 clones, approximately 80% appearing once. During colonoscopy, one to two rectal pinch biopsies were collected. CDR1 and CDR2 (germline): SGHKS, YYEKEE (reference sequence). Trimming cost V 2 bases and J 5 bases; bases outside gene matches: 7. The CDR3 runs 15 residues. V is TRBV5-5 and J is TRBJ1-3, with TRBD1 matching 7 bases. This TCR came from a boy between 10 and 17 years old who was a control in a study of pediatric ulcerative colitis. Specimen: gut tissue. CDR3 in amino acids: CASSFDDRVRNTIYF. The DNA for the CDR3 is TGTGCCAGCAGCTTCGATGACAGGGTACGAAACACCATATATTTT.